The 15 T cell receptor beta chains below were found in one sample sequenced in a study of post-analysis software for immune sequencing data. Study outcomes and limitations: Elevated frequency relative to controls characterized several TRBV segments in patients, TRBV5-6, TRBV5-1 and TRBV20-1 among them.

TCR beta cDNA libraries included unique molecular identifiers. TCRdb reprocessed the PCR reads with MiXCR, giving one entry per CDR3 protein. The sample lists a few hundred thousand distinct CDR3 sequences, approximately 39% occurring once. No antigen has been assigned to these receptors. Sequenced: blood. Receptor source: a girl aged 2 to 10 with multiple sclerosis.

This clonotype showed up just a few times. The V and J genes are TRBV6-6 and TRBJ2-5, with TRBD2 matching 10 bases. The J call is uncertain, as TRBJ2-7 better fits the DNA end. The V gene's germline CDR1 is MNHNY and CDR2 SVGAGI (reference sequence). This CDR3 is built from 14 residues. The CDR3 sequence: CASSWLAGGYEQYF. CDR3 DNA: TGTGCCAGCAGTTGGTTAGCGGGAGGTTACGAGCAGTACTTC.

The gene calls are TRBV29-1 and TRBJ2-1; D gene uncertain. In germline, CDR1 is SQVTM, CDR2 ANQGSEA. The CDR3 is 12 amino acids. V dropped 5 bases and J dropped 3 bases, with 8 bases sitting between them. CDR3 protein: CSVRSFYNEQFF. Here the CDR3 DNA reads TGCAGCGTTCGGAGTTTCTACAATGAGCAGTTCTTC.

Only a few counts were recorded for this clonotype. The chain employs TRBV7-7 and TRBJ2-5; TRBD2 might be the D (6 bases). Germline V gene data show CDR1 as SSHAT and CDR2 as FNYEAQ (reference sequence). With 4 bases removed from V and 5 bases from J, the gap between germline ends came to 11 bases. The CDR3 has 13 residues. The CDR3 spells CASSSGTVETQYF. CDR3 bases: TGTGCCAGCAGCTCGGGGACTGTGGAGACCCAGTACTTC. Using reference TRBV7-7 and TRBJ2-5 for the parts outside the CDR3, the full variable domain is GAGVSQSPRYKVTKRGQDVTLRCDPISSHATLYWYQQALGQGPEFLTYFNYEAQPDKSGLPSDRFSAERPEGSISTLTIQRTEQRDSAMYRCASSSGTVETQYFGPGTRLLVL.

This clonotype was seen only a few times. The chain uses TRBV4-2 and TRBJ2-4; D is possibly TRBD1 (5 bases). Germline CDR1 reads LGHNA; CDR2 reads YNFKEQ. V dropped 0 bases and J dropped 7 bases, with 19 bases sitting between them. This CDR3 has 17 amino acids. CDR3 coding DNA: TGTGCCAGCAGCCAAGACCGGACAAGTTTTACCTTGAACATTCAGTACTTC. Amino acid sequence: CASSQDRTSFTLNIQYF.

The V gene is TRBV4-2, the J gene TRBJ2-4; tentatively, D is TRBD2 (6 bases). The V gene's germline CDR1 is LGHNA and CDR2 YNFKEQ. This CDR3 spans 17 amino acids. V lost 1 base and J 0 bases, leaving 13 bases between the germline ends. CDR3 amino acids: CASSQASGLLAKNIQYF. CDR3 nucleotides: TGTGCCAGCAGCCAAGCCTCAGGACTACTAGCCAAAAACATTCAGTACTTC.

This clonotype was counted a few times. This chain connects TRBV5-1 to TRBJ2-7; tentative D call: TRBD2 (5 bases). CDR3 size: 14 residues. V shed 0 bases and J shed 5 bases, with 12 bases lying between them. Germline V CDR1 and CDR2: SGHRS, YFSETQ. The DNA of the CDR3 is TGCGCCAGCAGCTTGGCGCTGAGGGCAAACGAGCAGTACTTC. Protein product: CASSLALRANEQYF. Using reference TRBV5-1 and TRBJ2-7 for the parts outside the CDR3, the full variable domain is KAGVTQTPRYLIKTRGQQVTLSCSPISGHRSVSWYQQTPGQGLQFLFEYFSETQRNKGNFPGRFSGRQFSNSRSEMNVSTLELGDSALYLCASSLALRANEQYFGPGTRLTVT.

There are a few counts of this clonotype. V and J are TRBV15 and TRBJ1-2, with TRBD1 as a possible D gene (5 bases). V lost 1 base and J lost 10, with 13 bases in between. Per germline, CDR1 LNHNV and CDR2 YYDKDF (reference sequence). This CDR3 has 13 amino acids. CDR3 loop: CATSRVMTAVYTF. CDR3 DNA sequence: TGTGCCACCAGCAGAGTGATGACAGCGGTCTACACCTTC.

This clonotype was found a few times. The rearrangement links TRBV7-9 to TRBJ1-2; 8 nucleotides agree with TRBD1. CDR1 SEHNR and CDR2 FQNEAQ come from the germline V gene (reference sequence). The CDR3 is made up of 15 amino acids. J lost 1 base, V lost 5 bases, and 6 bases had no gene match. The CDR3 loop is CASSLSGGDNYGYTF. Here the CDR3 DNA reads TGTGCCAGCAGCCTGTCAGGGGGCGATAACTATGGCTACACCTTC.

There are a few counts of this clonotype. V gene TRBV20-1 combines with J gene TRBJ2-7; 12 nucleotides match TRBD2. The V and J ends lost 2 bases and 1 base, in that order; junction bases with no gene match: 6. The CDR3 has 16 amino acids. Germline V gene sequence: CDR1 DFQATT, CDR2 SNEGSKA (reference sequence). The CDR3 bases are TGCAGTGCTAGATTAACTAGCGGGAGGCGATCCTACGAGCAGTACTTC. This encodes CSARLTSGRRSYEQYF.

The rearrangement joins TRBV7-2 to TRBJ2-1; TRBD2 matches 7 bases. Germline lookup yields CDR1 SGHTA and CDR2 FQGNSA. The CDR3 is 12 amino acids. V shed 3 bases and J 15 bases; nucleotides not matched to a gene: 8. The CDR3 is CASSFVTSIPFF. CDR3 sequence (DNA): TGTGCCAGCAGCTTTGTGACTAGCATTCCGTTCTTC.

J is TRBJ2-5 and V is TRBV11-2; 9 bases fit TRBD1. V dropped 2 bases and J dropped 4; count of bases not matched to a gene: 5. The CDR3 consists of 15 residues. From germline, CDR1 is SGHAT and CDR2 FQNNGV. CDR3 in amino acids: CASSLIMGQGETQYF. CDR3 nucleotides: TGTGCCAGCAGCTTAATCATGGGACAGGGAGAGACCCAGTACTTC.

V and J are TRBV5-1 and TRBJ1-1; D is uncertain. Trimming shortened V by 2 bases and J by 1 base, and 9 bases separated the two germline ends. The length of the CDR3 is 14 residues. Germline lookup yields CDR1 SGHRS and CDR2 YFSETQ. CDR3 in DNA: TGCGCCAGCAGCTTCGACCAGGAGAACACTGAAGCTTTCTTT. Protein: CASSFDQENTEAFF.

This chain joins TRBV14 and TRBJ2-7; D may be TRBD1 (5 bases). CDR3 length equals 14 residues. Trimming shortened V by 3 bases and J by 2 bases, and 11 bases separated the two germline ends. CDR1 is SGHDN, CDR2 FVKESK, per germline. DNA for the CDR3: TGTGCCAGCAGCCACTTGACAGACCCCTACGAGCAGTACTTC. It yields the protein CASSHLTDPYEQYF.

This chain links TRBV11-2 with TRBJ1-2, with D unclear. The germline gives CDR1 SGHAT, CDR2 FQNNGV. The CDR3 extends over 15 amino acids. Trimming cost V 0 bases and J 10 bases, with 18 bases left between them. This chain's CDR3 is CASSLEPFVRDDYTF. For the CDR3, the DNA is TGTGCCAGCAGCTTAGAACCTTTCGTACGGGATGACTACACCTTC. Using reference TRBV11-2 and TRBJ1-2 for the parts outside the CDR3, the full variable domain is EAGVAQSPRYKIIEKRQSVAFWCNPISGHATLYWYQQILGQGPKLLIQFQNNGVVDDSQLPKDRFSAERLKGVDSTLKIQPAKLEDSAVYLCASSLEPFVRDDYTFGSGTRLTVV.

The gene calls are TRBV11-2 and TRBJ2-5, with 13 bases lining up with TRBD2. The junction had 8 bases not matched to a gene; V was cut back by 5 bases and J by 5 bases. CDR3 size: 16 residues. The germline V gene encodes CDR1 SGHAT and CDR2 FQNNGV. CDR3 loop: CASSPGLAGVGETQYF. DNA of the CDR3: TGTGCCAGCAGCCCAGGACTAGCGGGAGTTGGGGAGACCCAGTACTTC.